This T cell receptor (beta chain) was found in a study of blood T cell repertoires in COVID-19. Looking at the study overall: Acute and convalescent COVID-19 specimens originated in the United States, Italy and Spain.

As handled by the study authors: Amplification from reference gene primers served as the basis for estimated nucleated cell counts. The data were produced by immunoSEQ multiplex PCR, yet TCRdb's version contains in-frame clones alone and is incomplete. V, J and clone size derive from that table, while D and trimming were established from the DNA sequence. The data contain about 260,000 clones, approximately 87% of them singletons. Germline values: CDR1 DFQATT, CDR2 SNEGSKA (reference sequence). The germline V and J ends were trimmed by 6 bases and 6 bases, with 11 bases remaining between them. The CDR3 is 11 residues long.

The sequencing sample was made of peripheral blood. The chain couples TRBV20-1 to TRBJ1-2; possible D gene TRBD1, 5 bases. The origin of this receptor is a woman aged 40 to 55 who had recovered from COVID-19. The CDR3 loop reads CSAYQGNGYTF. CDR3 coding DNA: TGCAGTGCATACCAGGGAAATGGCTACACCTTC.